The TCR beta chain described here comes from a study of cytomegalovirus exposure and HLA in healthy donors. General study results and limits: The majority of TCR sequences were rare, yet some public TCRs appeared in many donors.

Repertoires were generated with immunoSEQ multiplex PCR, while TCRdb's copy carries only in-frame clones and drops some. This table has around 190,000 clones, approximately 89% appearing once. The V gene's germline CDR1 is LGHNA and CDR2 YSLEER. The CDR3 extends over 19 amino acids. V was trimmed by 0 bases and J by 0 bases, leaving 15 bases between them. For this clone: The antigen remains unidentified.

Sequenced material: PBMCs. The TCR comes from a man aged 30-40 years in good health and CMV-seropositive. The chain combines TRBV4-3 with TRBJ2-6; the D gene is possibly TRBD2 (6 bases). The DNA for the CDR3 is TGCGCCAGCAGCCAAGATGGGGGACTTACCCACTCTGGGGCCAACGTCCTGACTTTC. It yields the protein CASSQDGGLTHSGANVLTF.